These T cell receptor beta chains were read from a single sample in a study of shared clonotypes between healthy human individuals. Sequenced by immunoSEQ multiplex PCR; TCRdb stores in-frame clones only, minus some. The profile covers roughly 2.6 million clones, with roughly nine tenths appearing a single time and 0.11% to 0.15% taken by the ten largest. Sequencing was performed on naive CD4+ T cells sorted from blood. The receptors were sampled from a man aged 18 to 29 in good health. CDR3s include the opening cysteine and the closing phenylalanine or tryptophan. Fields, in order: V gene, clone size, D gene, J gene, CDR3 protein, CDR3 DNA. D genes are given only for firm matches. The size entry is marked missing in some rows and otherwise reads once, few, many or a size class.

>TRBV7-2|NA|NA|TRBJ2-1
CASSLELTLSYNEQFF
TGTGCCAGCAGCTTAGAGTTAACTCTCTCCTACAATGAGCAGTTCTTC
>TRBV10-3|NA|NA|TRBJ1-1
CAIKDSANTEAFF
TGTGCCATCAAGGACTCGGCGAACACTGAAGCTTTCTTT
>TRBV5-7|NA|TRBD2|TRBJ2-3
CASSLETSGGLSTDTQYF
TGTGCCAGCAGCCTGGAGACTAGCGGGGGCCTCTCCACAGATACGCAGTATTTT
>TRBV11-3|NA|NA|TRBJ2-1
CASSLERYNEQFF
TGTGCCAGCAGCTTGGAAAGGTACAATGAGCAGTTCTTC
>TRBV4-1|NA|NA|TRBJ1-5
CASSPPGYQPQHF
TGCGCCAGCAGCCCCCCGGGGTATCAGCCCCAGCATTTT
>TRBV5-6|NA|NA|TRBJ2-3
CASSHGTHSTDTQYF
TGTGCCAGCAGCCACGGGACTCATAGCACAGATACGCAGTATTTT
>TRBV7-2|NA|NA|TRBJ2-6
CASSLSGQLAGANVLTF
TGTGCCAGCAGCTTATCCGGACAATTGGCTGGGGCCAACGTCCTGACTTTC
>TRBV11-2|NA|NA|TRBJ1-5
CASSPNPHERGSNQPQHF
TGTGCCAGCAGCCCGAATCCCCATGAGAGGGGGAGCAATCAGCCCCAGCATTTT
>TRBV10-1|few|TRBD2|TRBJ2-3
CASSGTSGSTDTQYF
TGCGCCAGCAGCGGGACTAGCGGGAGCACAGATACGCAGTATTTT
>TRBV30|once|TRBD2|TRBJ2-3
CAWSVLAGGPDTQYF
TGTGCCTGGAGTGTACTAGCGGGGGGTCCTGATACGCAGTATTTT
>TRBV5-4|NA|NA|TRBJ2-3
CASSLGVGTDTQYF
TGTGCCAGCAGCTTGGGAGTAGGCACAGATACGCAGTATTTT
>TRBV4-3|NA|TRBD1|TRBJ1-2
CASSQDLLGGGGYTF
TGCGCCAGCAGCCAAGATCTGTTAGGGGGCGGAGGCTACACCTTC
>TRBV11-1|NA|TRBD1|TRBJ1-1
CASSLAGDSYTEAFF
TGTGCCAGCAGCTTAGCGGGGGACAGCTACACTGAAGCTTTCTTT
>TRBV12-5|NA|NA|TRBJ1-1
CASGFGKKEGLNTEAFF
TGTGCTAGTGGTTTCGGGAAGAAGGAAGGGTTGAACACTGAAGCTTTCTTT
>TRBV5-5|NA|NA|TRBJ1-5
CASSNTELNQPQHF
TGTGCCAGCAGTAATACAGAACTCAATCAGCCCCAGCATTTT
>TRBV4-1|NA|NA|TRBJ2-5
CASSQERTRRETQYF
TGCGCCAGCAGCCAAGAACGTACCCGACGAGAGACCCAGTACTTC
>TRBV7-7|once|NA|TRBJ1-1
CASSLGRMNTEAFF
TGTGCTAGCAGCTTAGGGCGGATGAACACTGAAGCTTTCTTT
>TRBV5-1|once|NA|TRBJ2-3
CASSKSGTTTDTQYF
TGCGCCAGCAGCAAATCCGGGACCACCACAGATACGCAGTATTTT
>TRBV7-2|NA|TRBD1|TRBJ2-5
CASSLVGDRGLETQYF
TGTGCCAGCAGCTTAGTCGGGGACAGGGGGTTAGAGACCCAGTACTTC
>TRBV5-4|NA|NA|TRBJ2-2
CASSRKGAGELFF
TGTGCCAGCAGTCGGAAGGGGGCCGGGGAGCTGTTTTTT
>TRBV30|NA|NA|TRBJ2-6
CAWSTGTTFSGANVLTF
TGTGCCTGGAGTACGGGGACCACTTTCTCTGGGGCCAACGTCCTGACTTTC
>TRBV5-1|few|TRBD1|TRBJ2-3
CASSSGQGTDTQYF
TGCGCCAGCAGCTCCGGACAGGGCACAGATACGCAGTATTTT
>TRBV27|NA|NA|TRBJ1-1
CASSSLGAGEELEAFF
TGTGCCAGCAGTTCCCTCGGCGCAGGGGAAGAGCTGGAAGCTTTCTTT
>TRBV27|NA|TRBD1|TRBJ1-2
CASSGGQVASGYTF
TGTGCCAGCAGCGGAGGACAGGTCGCTTCGGGCTACACCTTC
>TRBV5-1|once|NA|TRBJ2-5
CASSPGVQETQYF
TGCGCCAGCAGCCCGGGGGTTCAAGAGACCCAGTACTTC
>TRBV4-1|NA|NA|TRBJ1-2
CASAEGNYGYTF
TGCGCCAGCGCCGAGGGGAACTATGGCTACACCTTC
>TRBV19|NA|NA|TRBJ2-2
CASLEQGIYSGELFF
TGTGCCAGCCTGGAACAGGGTATATACTCCGGGGAGCTGTTTTTT
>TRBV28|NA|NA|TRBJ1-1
CATTNGGLGAFF
TGTGCCACCACAAACGGGGGACTTGGAGCTTTCTTT
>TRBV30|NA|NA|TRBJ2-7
CAWSVWRADVEQYF
TGTGCCTGGAGTGTATGGAGGGCCGATGTCGAGCAGTACTTC
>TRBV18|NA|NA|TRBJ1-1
CASSPGGSGTEAFF
TGTGCCAGCTCACCTGGAGGGTCGGGCACTGAAGCTTTCTTT
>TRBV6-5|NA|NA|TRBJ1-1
CASSYSLAVNTEAFF
TGTGCCAGCAGTTACTCTCTCGCGGTAAACACTGAAGCTTTCTTT
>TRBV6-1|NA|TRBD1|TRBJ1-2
CASREQGVSGYTF
TGTGCCAGCAGGGAACAGGGGGTGAGCGGCTACACCTTC
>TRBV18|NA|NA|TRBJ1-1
CASSPSSGLENTEAFF
TGTGCCAGCTCACCCTCCTCGGGACTCGAGAACACTGAAGCTTTCTTT
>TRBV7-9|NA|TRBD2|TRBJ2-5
CASSSRLAERETQYF
TGTGCCAGCAGCTCAAGACTAGCGGAACGAGAGACCCAGTACTTC